A single sample is the source of the 22 T cell receptor beta chains below, sequenced in a study of PD-1 blockade in classical Hodgkin lymphoma. Stated time point: newly diagnosed, previously untreated cHL patient sample. Magnetic negative selection purified CD4+ T cells from thawed PBMCs. Clones were read by immunoSEQ multiplex PCR, and TCRdb kept only the in-frame ones, dropping some. The sample yields some 23,000 clones, more than 80% seen once. The sequencing input was CD4+ T cells from blood. The receptors shown here come from a human donor with classical Hodgkin lymphoma.

This clone has a single count. The CDR3 nucleotides read TGTGCCAGCATCCCGGGGACAGGAGACGCAGATACGCAGTATTTT. Protein: CASIPGTGDADTQYF. The chain uses TRBV28 and TRBJ2-3; 8 bases align to TRBD1. The CDR3 is 15 residues long. V was clipped by 7 bases and J by 4 bases; unmatched bases: 10. CDR1 is MDHEN, CDR2 SYDVKM, per germline.

The rearrangement uses TRBV11-2 and TRBJ2-5; 8 bases are a match to TRBD2. J lost 5 bases, V lost 2 bases, and 7 bases had no gene match. CDR1 and CDR2 (germline): SGHAT, FQNNGV. The CDR3 has 15 amino acids. CDR3 sequence reads: CASSLSGGTLETQYF. The DNA of the CDR3 is TGTGCCAGCAGCTTAAGCGGGGGAACTCTTGAGACCCAGTACTTC. The full variable domain, rest sourced from reference TRBV11-2 and TRBJ2-5, is EAGVAQSPRYKIIEKRQSVAFWCNPISGHATLYWYQQILGQGPKLLIQFQNNGVVDDSQLPKDRFSAERLKGVDSTLKIQPAKLEDSAVYLCASSLSGGTLETQYFGPGTRLLVL.

This chain joins TRBV2 and TRBJ2-3, with 9 nucleotides matching TRBD1. The junction had 7 bases not matched to a gene; V was cut back by 7 bases and J by 5 bases. CDR1 and CDR2 (germline): SNHLY, FYNNEI. CDR3 length: 14 amino acids. DNA for the CDR3: TGTGCCAGCAATTGGGACAGGGATGTAGATACGCAGTATTTT. Translating gives CASNWDRDVDTQYF.

The chain recombines TRBV30 with TRBJ1-4; D gene uncertain. This CDR3 is built from 13 residues. V lost 5 bases and J 7 bases, leaving 14 bases between the germline ends. The germline V gene encodes CDR1 GTSNPN and CDR2 SVGIG (reference sequence). CDR3 nucleotides: TGTGCCTGGTCAACGGGGAGCGGTGAAAAACTGTTTTTT. Its translation is CAWSTGSGEKLFF. The full variable domain, its missing parts supplied by reference TRBV30 and TRBJ1-4, is SQTIHQWPATLVQPVGSPLSLECTVEGTSNPNLYWYRQAAGRGLQLLFYSVGIGQISSEVPQNLSASRPQDRQFILSSKKLLLSDSGFYLCAWSTGSGEKLFFGSGTQLSVL.

The CDR3 is CASSLIRGQKTNEQFF. In DNA form, the CDR3 reads TGTGCCAGCAGTTTGATAAGGGGACAGAAAACCAATGAGCAGTTCTTC. V gene TRBV28 combines with J gene TRBJ2-1; 7 bases align to TRBD1. Germline lookup yields CDR1 MDHEN and CDR2 SYDVKM. The junction had 11 bases not matched to a gene; V was cut back by 3 bases and J by 6 bases. The CDR3 is 16 amino acids.

This clone was counted once. The chain carries TRBV7-6 and TRBJ1-1; no clear D. The length of the CDR3 is 15 residues. V was pared by 1 base and J by 1 base, with 10 bases between. The germline CDR1 and CDR2 sequences are SGHVS and FNYEAQ. Here the CDR3 DNA reads TGTGCCAGCAGCTTAGTCGCCGGCCAGAACACTGAAGCTTTCTTT. Translating gives CASSLVAGQNTEAFF.

The gene calls are TRBV7-2 and TRBJ2-5, with D possibly being TRBD1 or TRBD2 (5 bases each). This CDR3 is 13 amino acids long. Trimming stripped 5 bases from V and 7 bases from J, with 14 bases between. CDR1 is SGHTA and CDR2 is FQGNSA in the germline V gene. CDR3 in amino acids: CASSPGSGGTQYF. The CDR3 nucleotides read TGTGCCAGCAGCCCTGGGAGTGGGGGGACCCAGTACTTC. The full variable domain, with the rest looked up from reference TRBV7-2 and TRBJ2-5, is GAGVSQSPSNKVTEKGKDVELRCDPISGHTALYWYRQSLGQGLEFLIYFQGNSAPDKSGLPSDRFSAERTGGSVSTLTIQRTQQEDSAVYLCASSPGSGGTQYFGPGTRLLVL.

The V gene is TRBV29-1, the J gene TRBJ1-2, with TRBD1 matching over 9 bases. V lost 1 base and J lost 8; bases outside the gene matches: 14. Germline V gives CDR1 SQVTM, CDR2 ANQGSEA. This CDR3 region has 16 residues. The CDR3 loop is CSVEARRQGVTRGYTF. The CDR3 DNA sequence: TGCAGCGTTGAAGCTCGGAGACAGGGGGTGACGCGAGGCTACACCTTC.

V is TRBV7-8 and J is TRBJ2-7; 8 bases are a match to TRBD2. CDR3 length: 16 residues. V shed 2 bases and J 3 bases; nucleotides not matched to a gene: 9. Germline V gene data show CDR1 as SGHVS and CDR2 as FQNEAQ. CDR3 DNA sequence: TGTGCCAGCAGCTTACGGGGCGGGGGGCCAGACTACGAGCAGTACTTC. It yields the protein CASSLRGGGPDYEQYF.

This chain connects TRBV5-1 to TRBJ2-7; 11 bases match TRBD2. Unmatched junction bases numbered 7, after V lost 0 bases and J lost 2 bases. The CDR3 loop spans 17 amino acids. CDR1 and CDR2 from the germline V gene are SGHRS and YFSETQ. CDR3 bases: TGCGCCAGCAGCTTGGCGGCTAGCGGGGGGACTACCTACGAGCAGTACTTC. Its translation: CASSLAASGGTTYEQYF.

The chain links TRBV9 to TRBJ2-7, with D possibly matching TRBD2 (6 bases). The CDR3 has 16 residues. Deletions cut 0 bases from V and 3 bases from J, with 16 bases between. Per germline, CDR1 SGDLS and CDR2 YYNGEE. The CDR3 spells CASSVAPLASDYEQYF. The CDR3 nucleotides read TGTGCCAGCAGCGTAGCCCCCCTAGCGTCCGACTACGAGCAGTACTTC.

V usage is TRBV15 and J usage is TRBJ2-7; tentatively, D is TRBD2 (6 bases). Germline assignment: CDR1 LNHNV and CDR2 YYDKDF (reference sequence). V lost 0 bases, J lost 4 bases, and 19 bases lay in between. The CDR3 extends over 17 amino acids. In DNA form, the CDR3 reads TGTGCCACCAGCAGAGAGAGGGACTTCCGGGTGTCGTACGAGCAGTACTTC. As protein: CATSRERDFRVSYEQYF.

The V call is TRBV6-5, the J call TRBJ2-5; D unclear. V lost 6 bases to trimming and J lost 2 bases, with 13 bases between them. The CDR3 length is 14 residues. The germline V gene has CDR1 MNHEY and CDR2 SVGAGI. CDR3 amino acids: CASRLLTGQETQYF. As DNA, the CDR3 is TGTGCCAGCAGGCTCTTGACGGGTCAAGAGACCCAGTACTTC.

The chain employs TRBV7-8 and TRBJ2-3, with TRBD2 identical over 13 bases. V lost 0 bases to trimming and J lost 2 bases; unmatched junction nucleotides: 11. The CDR3 length is 20 residues. The germline V gene has CDR1 SGHVS and CDR2 FQNEAQ. The CDR3 spells CASSLARGRLAGGSTDTQYF. CDR3 DNA: TGTGCCAGCAGCTTAGCGAGGGGGCGACTAGCGGGGGGTTCCACAGATACGCAGTATTTT.

This chain joins TRBV9 and TRBJ2-3, with 11 bases aligning to TRBD2. The trim removed 0 bases at V and 0 bases at J, leaving 12 bases unmatched. Germline V gives CDR1 SGDLS, CDR2 YYNGEE. The CDR3 is made up of 20 amino acids. Written as DNA, the CDR3 is TGTGCCAGCAGCGTAGCCCCCCGGACTAGCGGGCCCACTAGCACAGATACGCAGTATTTT. This codes for CASSVAPRTSGPTSTDTQYF.

The rearrangement uses TRBV4-2 and TRBJ2-2, with 7 bases identical to TRBD1. CDR3 size: 15 residues. V lost 1 base to trimming and J lost 5 bases; unmatched junction nucleotides: 4. Germline values: CDR1 LGHNA, CDR2 YNFKEQ. CDR3 in DNA: TGTGCCAGCAGCCAAGGACAGGGTAGTACCGGGGAGCTGTTTTTT. This gives the protein CASSQGQGSTGELFF.

This sequence joins TRBV30 and TRBJ1-3; D is unresolved. The length of the CDR3 is 11 residues. The V end was cut by 3 bases, the J end by 2 bases, with 2 bases between. CDR1 is GTSNPN, CDR2 SVGIG, per germline (reference sequence). CDR3 protein: CAWRAGNTIYF. CDR3 nucleotide sequence: TGTGCCTGGAGGGCTGGAAACACCATATATTTT.

V gene TRBV15 combines with J gene TRBJ1-1; no clear D. The germline V and J ends were trimmed by 5 bases and 5 bases, with 15 bases remaining between them. The germline V gene encodes CDR1 LNHNV and CDR2 YYDKDF (reference sequence). The CDR3 loop spans 14 amino acids. The CDR3 DNA is TGTGCCACCAGCCCCCGTCCTACCCGGACTGAAGCTTTCTTT. This translates into CATSPRPTRTEAFF.

The genes are TRBV5-1 and TRBJ2-5, with 7 nucleotides matching TRBD1. Looked up from germline, CDR1 is SGHRS and CDR2 is YFSETQ. The J segment lost 5 bases and the V segment lost 2 bases, leaving 9 bases of the junction unmatched. This CDR3 contains 15 residues. CDR3: CASSLPSTGLETQYF. CDR3 nucleotide sequence: TGCGCCAGCAGCTTACCATCGACAGGGTTGGAGACCCAGTACTTC.

This chain joins TRBV15 and TRBJ2-7; D ambiguous. Trimming stripped 0 bases from V and 3 bases from J, with 15 bases between. Germline assignment: CDR1 LNHNV and CDR2 YYDKDF (reference sequence). This CDR3 is built from 16 residues. CDR3 coding DNA: TGTGCCACCAGCAGAGAGAACCCAGGCGAGTACTACGAGCAGTACTTC. This codes for CATSRENPGEYYEQYF.

The chain carries TRBV19 and TRBJ1-1; D remains ambiguous. The CDR3 is 15 amino acids. CDR1 is LNHDA, CDR2 SQIVND, per germline (reference sequence). V was pared by 3 bases and J by 4 bases, with 15 bases between. CDR3: CASSMIPGWVTEAFF. DNA for the CDR3: TGTGCCAGTAGTATGATTCCAGGCTGGGTCACTGAAGCTTTCTTT.

This chain joins TRBV5-1 and TRBJ2-4; the D gene is possibly TRBD2 (5 bases). Germline CDR1 reads SGHRS; CDR2 reads YFSETQ. This CDR3 contains 17 residues. Trimming cost V 1 base and J 0 bases, with 14 bases left between them. CDR3 sequence reads: CASSLNRGGLAKNIQYF. CDR3 bases: TGCGCCAGCAGCTTGAATCGCGGTGGACTAGCCAAAAACATTCAGTACTTC. Filled out from reference TRBV5-1 and TRBJ2-4, the complete variable domain reads KAGVTQTPRYLIKTRGQQVTLSCSPISGHRSVSWYQQTPGQGLQFLFEYFSETQRNKGNFPGRFSGRQFSNSRSEMNVSTLELGDSALYLCASSLNRGGLAKNIQYFGAGTRLSVL.